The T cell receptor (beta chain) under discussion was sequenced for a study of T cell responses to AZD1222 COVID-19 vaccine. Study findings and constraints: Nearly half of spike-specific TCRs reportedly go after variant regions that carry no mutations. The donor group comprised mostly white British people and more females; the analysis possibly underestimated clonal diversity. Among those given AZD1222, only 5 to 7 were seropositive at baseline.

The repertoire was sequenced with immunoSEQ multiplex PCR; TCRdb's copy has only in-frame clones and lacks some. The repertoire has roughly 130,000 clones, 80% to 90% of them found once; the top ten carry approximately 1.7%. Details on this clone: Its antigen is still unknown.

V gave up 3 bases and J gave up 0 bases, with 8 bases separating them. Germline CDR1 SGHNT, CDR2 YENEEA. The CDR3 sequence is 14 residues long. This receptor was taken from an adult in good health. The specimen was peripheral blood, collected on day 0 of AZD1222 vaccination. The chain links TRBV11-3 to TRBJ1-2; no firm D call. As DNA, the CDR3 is TGTGCCAGCAGCTTCGCAGGTTCTAACTATGGCTACACCTTC. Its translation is CASSFAGSNYGYTF.